The clone carrying this T cell receptor (beta chain) was observed many times. Its antigen is unknown. To make TCR beta libraries, researchers used iRepertoire HTBI primers and Arm-PCR of CDR3 regions. TCRdb independently ran MiXCR on the multiplex PCR reads; one entry per CDR3 protein. The sample includes 200,000 to 250,000 distinct CDR3 sequences, around 19% of them seen just once. The sample's time point: newly diagnosed GD, antithyroid drugs for less than 3 months. The authors made the TCR library using RNA they extracted from PBMCs. The data were taken from a study of regulatory T cells in long-lasting Graves disease. Study in general: Less than 3 months of antithyroid drugs had been taken by newly diagnosed Graves' patients. Study-level points and caveats: Patients whose Graves' disease persisted exhibited lower TCR diversity than those newly diagnosed.

CDR3 length: 15 residues. V lost 3 bases and J 5 bases, leaving 17 bases between the germline ends. The germline gives CDR1 SGDLS, CDR2 YYNGEE. The same specimen was also included in a second study, on T cells in Graves' hyperthyroidism and ophthalmopathy. That investigation notes: The blood repertoire included most of the expanded thyroid clonotypes above 0.001.

The TCR comes from a woman under 40 with Graves disease. The sample here was peripheral blood mononuclear cells (PBMCs), taken at new diagnosis, from a patient treated with antithyroid drugs. The V call is TRBV9, the J call TRBJ2-5, with D tentatively TRBD1 (5 bases). CDR3 amino acids: CASSETWGPEETQYF. The CDR3 nucleotides are TGTGCCAGCAGCGAAACTTGGGGCCCGGAGGAGACCCAGTACTTC.